This T cell receptor beta chain was sequenced in a study of tumor and adjacent non-tumor tissue in lung cancer. Looking at the study overall: Patients comprised roughly 12 adenocarcinoma, a couple of squamous cell carcinoma and 1 small cell lung cancer. Each sample yielded some 4 million productive TCRbeta reads on average.

Points on this clonotype: Its antigen is unknown. A much more abundant neighbour one base away suggests this may be a read error.

Study-wide results and limits: Tumor tissue had significantly higher TCR diversity than normal lung. Tumor TCR diversity, when higher, was linked to shorter survival.

The library came from three nested PCR rounds adapted from ARM-PCR protocols. TCRdb recomputed calls from the multiplex PCR reads with MiXCR, one row per CDR3 protein. The repertoire consists of about 110,000 distinct CDR3 sequences, with approximately 71% occurring once and the leading ten covering roughly 35%. Germline lookup yields CDR1 MGHRA and CDR2 YSYEKL. The CDR3 consists of 15 residues. The template was RNA from unsorted bulk tissue. This receptor was obtained from a woman aged 60 to 75 with non-small cell lung cancer. The J gene is TRBJ1-6, the V gene TRBV4-1; D perhaps matches TRBD1 (6 bases). The sample taken for sequencing was lung tumor tissue. Here the CDR3 DNA reads TGCGCCAACAGCCAAGATATACAGGGCAATTCACCCCTCCACTTT. Its translation is CANSQDIQGNSPLHF.